The clone carrying this T cell receptor (beta chain) has at least ten counts. This record belongs to a study of T cells in Graves' hyperthyroidism and ophthalmopathy. V was shortened by 3 bases and J by 2 bases, with 12 bases between the two germline ends. Germline V lookup: CDR1 SGHKS, CDR2 YYEKEE (reference sequence). The CDR3 loop spans 14 amino acids. There were TCR beta CDR3 regions amplified from RNA transcripts. The TCR CDR3 was amplified in a first-round RT-PCR using the HTBI primer set. TCRdb processed the multiplex PCR reads anew with MiXCR; each CDR3 protein has one entry. The sample has about 350,000 distinct CDR3 sequences; about a sixth are singletons.

The chain has TRBV5-5 and TRBJ2-7; the D gene is possibly TRBD1 (6 bases). This TCR was recovered from a woman aged 25 to 39 with Graves' hyperthyroidism that later progressed to Graves' ophthalmopathy. What was sequenced was blood. The CDR3 loop reads CASSYRDIPYEQYF. The CDR3 region has the DNA TGTGCCAGCAGCTATCGGGACATACCCTACGAGCAGTACTTC.